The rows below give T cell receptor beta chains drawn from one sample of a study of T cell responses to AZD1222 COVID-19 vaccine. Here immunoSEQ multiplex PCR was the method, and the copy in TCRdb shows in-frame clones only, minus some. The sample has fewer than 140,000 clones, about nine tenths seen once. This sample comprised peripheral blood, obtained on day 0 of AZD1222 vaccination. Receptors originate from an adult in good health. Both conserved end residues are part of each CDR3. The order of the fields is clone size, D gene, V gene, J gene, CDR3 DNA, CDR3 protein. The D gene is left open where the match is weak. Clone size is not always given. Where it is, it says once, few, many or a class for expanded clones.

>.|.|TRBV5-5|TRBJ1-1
TGTGCCAGCAGCCCCGAGGCACCGCGCTTGAACACTGAAGCTTTCTTT
CASSPEAPRLNTEAFF
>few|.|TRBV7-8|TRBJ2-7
TGTGCCAGCGAAGCGTTGGGTGAGCAGTACTTC
CASEALGEQYF
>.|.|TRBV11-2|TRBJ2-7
TGTGCCAGCTGGAGGGCTCCGGGGGAGCAGTACTTC
CASWRAPGEQYF
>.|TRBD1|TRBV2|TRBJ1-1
TGTGCCAGCACCCAGCAGGGGGCAGGTATAGCTTTCTTT
CASTQQGAGIAFF
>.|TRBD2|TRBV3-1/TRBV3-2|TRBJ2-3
TGTGCCAGCAGCCAAGAACTAGCGGGTGCTACGGCAGATACGCAGTATTTT
CASSQELAGATADTQYF
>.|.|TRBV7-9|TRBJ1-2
TGTGCCAGCAGCTTAGGAGACAATAACTATGGCTACACCTTC
CASSLGDNNYGYTF
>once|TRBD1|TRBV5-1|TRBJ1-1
TGCGCCAGCAGCTGGCACAGGGGGAACACTGAAGCTTTCTTT
CASSWHRGNTEAFF
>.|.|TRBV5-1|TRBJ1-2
TGCGCCAGCAGCTCAGGGGCAGGGAGGGACTATGGCTACACCTTC
CASSSGAGRDYGYTF
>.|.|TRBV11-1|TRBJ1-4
TGTGCCAGCAGCTCAGATGAAAAACTGTTTTTT
CASSSDEKLFF
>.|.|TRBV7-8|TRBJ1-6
TGTGCCAGCAGCTTACTCAAAGGGGATTCACCCCTCCACTTT
CASSLLKGDSPLHF
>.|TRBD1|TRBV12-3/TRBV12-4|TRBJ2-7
TGTGCCAGCACCAGGACAGGGCACGAGCAGTACTTC
CASTRTGHEQYF
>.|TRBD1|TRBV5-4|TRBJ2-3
TGTGCCAGCAGCTTGACAGGGGGACAGACAGATACGCAGTATTTT
CASSLTGGQTDTQYF
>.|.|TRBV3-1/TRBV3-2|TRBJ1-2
TGTGCCAGCAGCTATGCGCACAGCAACTATGGCTACACCTTC
CASSYAHSNYGYTF
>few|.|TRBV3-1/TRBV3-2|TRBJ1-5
TGTGCCAGCAGCCAAGATCCTAGAAGGAACGGCAATCAGCCCCAGCATTTT
CASSQDPRRNGNQPQHF
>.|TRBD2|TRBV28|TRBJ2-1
TGTGCCAGCGGATCAGCGGGATACAATGAGCAGTTCTTC
CASGSAGYNEQFF
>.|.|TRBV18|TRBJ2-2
TGTGCCAGCTCCCAGGTCCGGGCTTCGAACACCGGGGAGCTGTTTTTT
CASSQVRASNTGELFF
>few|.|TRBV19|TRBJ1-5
TGTGCCAGTAGTATAGACCGCTGGGGCTATAGCAATCAGCCCCAGCATTTT
CASSIDRWGYSNQPQHF
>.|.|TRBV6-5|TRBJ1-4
TGTGCCAGCAGTTACTCGGGGGGACCCAATGAAAAACTGTTTTTT
CASSYSGGPNEKLFF
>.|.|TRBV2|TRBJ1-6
TGTGCCAGCAGTGATCGCGCGAATAATTCACCCCTCCACTTT
CASSDRANNSPLHF
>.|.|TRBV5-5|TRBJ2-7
TGTGCCAGCAGCTCCGCTCTAGAAATCTCCTACGAGCAGTACTTC
CASSSALEISYEQYF
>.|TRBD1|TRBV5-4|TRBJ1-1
TGTGCCAGCAGCCTACCACAGGGGATGAACACTGAAGCTTTCTTT
CASSLPQGMNTEAFF
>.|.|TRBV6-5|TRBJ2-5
TGTGCCAGCAGACCAGGGAAAAGGAACGAAGAGACCCAGTACTTC
CASRPGKRNEETQYF
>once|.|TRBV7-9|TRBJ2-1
TGTGCCAGCAGCCCACTCCCCGGGGAGCGGTTGAGCTCCTACAATGAGCAGTTCTTC
CASSPLPGERLSSYNEQFF
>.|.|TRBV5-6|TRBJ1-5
TGTGCCAGCAGCCAGGGACGGTTCAATCAGCCCCAGCATTTT
CASSQGRFNQPQHF
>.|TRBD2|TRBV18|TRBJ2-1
TGTGCCAGCCAGACGGGGCTAGCGGGAGTTAATGAGCAGTTCTTC
CASQTGLAGVNEQFF
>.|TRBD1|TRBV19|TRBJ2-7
TGTGCCAGTAGTATAGATCGGTACAGGGGGGTTTACGAGCAGTACTTC
CASSIDRYRGVYEQYF
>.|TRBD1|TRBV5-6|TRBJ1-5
TGTGCCAGCAGCCGGACAGGGTATAGCAATCAGCCCCAGCATTTT
CASSRTGYSNQPQHF
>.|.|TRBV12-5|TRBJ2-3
TGTGCTAGTGGTTTGGCCCCCCAGGATACGCAGTATTTT
CASGLAPQDTQYF
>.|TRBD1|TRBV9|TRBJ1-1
TGTGCCAGCAGCGCCCTACAGGGGGCGGGCACTGAAGCTTTCTTT
CASSALQGAGTEAFF
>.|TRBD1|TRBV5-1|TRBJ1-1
TGCGCCAGCAGCGGGGGACAGAGGAACACTGAAGCTTTCTTT
CASSGGQRNTEAFF
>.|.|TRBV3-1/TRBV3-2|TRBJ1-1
TGTGCCAGCAGCCAAGAAGGGCGGGGGGCGCGGTCTGAAGCTTTCTTT
CASSQEGRGARSEAFF
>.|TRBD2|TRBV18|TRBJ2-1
TGTGCCAGCTCATTACGGACTAGCGGGAGGGTTGACAATGAGCAGTTCTTC
CASSLRTSGRVDNEQFF
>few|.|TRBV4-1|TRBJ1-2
TGCGCCAGCAGCCTCTTAGACAAATACTATGGCTACACCTTC
CASSLLDKYYGYTF
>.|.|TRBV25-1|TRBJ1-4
TGTGCCAGCAGTGAAGTGACAACTAATGAAAAACTGTTTTTT
CASSEVTTNEKLFF
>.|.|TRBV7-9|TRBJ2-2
TGTGCCAGCAGCCGACTTCCCACCGGGGAGCTGTTTTTT
CASSRLPTGELFF
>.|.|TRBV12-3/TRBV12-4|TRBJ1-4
TGTGCCAGCAGTTGGACGATCAGGGAAAAACTGTTTTTT
CASSWTIREKLFF
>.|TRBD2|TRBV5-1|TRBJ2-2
TGCGCCTGCAGGGCGGGAGGTCCCACCGGGGAGCTGTTTTTT
CACRAGGPTGELFF
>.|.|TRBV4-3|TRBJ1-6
TGCGCCAGCAGCCAGATATGGCGCGCCAGATATCCCCTCCACTTT
CASSQIWRARYPLHF
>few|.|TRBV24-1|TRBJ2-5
TGTGCCACCAGTGATGGCTCGGATCAAGCAGAGACCCAGTACTTC
CATSDGSDQAETQYF
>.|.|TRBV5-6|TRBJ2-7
TGTGCCAGCAGCTTGGCCCTTTCCGGGGGCATGGAGCAGTACTTC
CASSLALSGGMEQYF
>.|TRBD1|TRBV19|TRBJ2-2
TGTGCCAGCCGACTGACAGGGAAATCGAACACCGGGGAGCTGTTTTTT
CASRLTGKSNTGELFF
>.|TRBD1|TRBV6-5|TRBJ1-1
TGTGCCAGCAGACCGGACAGGGCGGGGACTGAAGCTTTCTTT
CASRPDRAGTEAFF
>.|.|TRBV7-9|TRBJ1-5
TGTGCCAGCAGCTTAGCTCGGGGGGCAGGCAATCAGCCCCAGCATTTT
CASSLARGAGNQPQHF
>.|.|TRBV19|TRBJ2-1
TGTGCCACCCGCCCCGCCAGCCGCTCCTACAATGAGCAGTTCTTC
CATRPASRSYNEQFF